These 17 T cell receptor beta chains originate from one sample sequenced in a study of blood T cell repertoires in COVID-19. Generated by immunoSEQ multiplex PCR, the TCRdb table keeps only in-frame clones and is missing some. Here the sample spans roughly 54,000 clones, approximately 90% being singletons. Sequences were obtained from peripheral blood. The receptor set was obtained from an older woman with active or convalescent COVID-19.

J is TRBJ2-1 and V is TRBV18; D possibly corresponds to TRBD2 (6 bases). Trimming removed 3 bases from V and 5 bases from J, with 14 bases in between. Germline V gene lookup returns CDR1 KGHSH and CDR2 LQKENI. The CDR3 is made up of 15 amino acids. The CDR3 reads CASSPGGLKNNEQFF. DNA of the CDR3: TGTGCCAGCTCACCGGGAGGCCTCAAAAACAATGAGCAGTTCTTC.

CDR3 protein: CATRRAGGPGEQFF. The CDR3 DNA reads as TGTGCCACCAGACGAGCGGGAGGGCCGGGTGAGCAGTTCTTC. V usage is TRBV24-1 and J usage is TRBJ2-1; 10 positions agree with TRBD2. This CDR3 has 14 amino acids. V dropped 7 bases and J dropped 9; count of bases not matched to a gene: 8. The germline V gene has CDR1 KGHDR and CDR2 SFDVKD.

This chain joins TRBV30 and TRBJ2-6, with TRBD1 matching over 8 bases. V shed 8 bases and J 2 bases; nucleotides not matched to a gene: 2. CDR1 is GTSNPN, CDR2 SVGIG, per germline (reference sequence). The CDR3 is made up of 13 amino acids. CDR3 amino acids: CALGQAGANVLTF. In DNA form, the CDR3 reads TGTGCCCTGGGACAGGCTGGGGCCAACGTCCTGACTTTC.

The chain uses TRBV18 and TRBJ2-7, with 9 bases aligning to TRBD1. The CDR3 runs 14 residues. The junction had 6 bases not matched to a gene; V was cut back by 6 bases and J by 3 bases. The germline CDR1 and CDR2 sequences are KGHSH and LQKENI. The chain's CDR3 is CASSAGTGLYEQYF. In DNA, the CDR3 is TGTGCCAGCTCGGCCGGGACAGGGCTCTACGAGCAGTACTTC.

The chain couples TRBV27 to TRBJ2-1; D is undetermined. The CDR3 sequence is 12 residues long. Germline V gene lookup returns CDR1 MNHEY and CDR2 SMNVEV (reference sequence). The V and J ends lost 3 bases and 10 bases respectively, with 10 bases between them. The CDR3 DNA sequence: TGTGCCAGCAGTTTCTCCACTCGCGAGCAGTTCTTC. Protein: CASSFSTREQFF.

The CDR3 region has the DNA TGTGCCAGCCTTATCACTCAAGCGTCTGAAGCTTTCTTT. This gives the protein CASLITQASEAFF. The V call is TRBV28, the J call TRBJ1-1; D unclear. Per germline, CDR1 MDHEN and CDR2 SYDVKM. Trimming cost V 8 bases and J 6 bases, with 16 bases left between them. The CDR3 extends over 13 amino acids.

DNA of the CDR3: TGTGCCATCAGTGAAACTCCAGGGCTCGACGAGCAGTACTTC. Amino acid sequence: CAISETPGLDEQYF. V is TRBV10-3 and J is TRBJ2-7, with D possibly being TRBD1 (5 bases). V dropped 3 bases and J dropped 5 bases, with 14 bases sitting between them. Germline CDR1 is ENHRY and CDR2 is SYGVKD. There are 14 residues in the CDR3.

The chain joins TRBV4-1 to TRBJ1-5; 11 positions agree with TRBD1. V lost 6 bases to trimming and J lost 7 bases; unmatched junction nucleotides: 5. Germline assignment: CDR1 MGHRA and CDR2 YSYEKL. The length of the CDR3 is 14 residues. CDR3 DNA sequence: TGCGCCAGCAGGGACGGGACAGGGGGGCAGCCCCAGCATTTT. Translating gives CASRDGTGGQPQHF.

The chain couples TRBV19 to TRBJ1-2; 7 bases are a match to TRBD1. V dropped 3 bases and J dropped 2; count of bases not matched to a gene: 9. Germline V gene lookup returns CDR1 LNHDA and CDR2 SQIVND (reference sequence). The CDR3 runs 16 residues. CDR3 region: CASSISGTDFNYGYTF. For the CDR3, the DNA is TGTGCCAGTAGTATTAGTGGGACAGACTTCAACTATGGCTACACCTTC. Full variable domain (outside the CDR3, taken from reference TRBV19 and TRBJ1-2): DGGITQSPKYLFRKEGQNVTLSCEQNLNHDAMYWYRQDPGQGLRLIYYSQIVNDFQKGDIAEGYSVSREKKESFPLTVTSAQKNPTAFYLCASSISGTDFNYGYTFGSGTRLTVV.

The chain combines TRBV19 with TRBJ1-2, with D tentatively TRBD1 (6 bases). This CDR3 has 15 residues. CDR1 and CDR2 (germline): LNHDA, SQIVND (reference sequence). Trimming cost V 5 bases and J 2 bases, with 15 bases left between them. CDR3 nucleotide sequence: TGTGCCAGTAGTGTCCAGACAGGATACAACTATGGCTACACCTTC. As protein: CASSVQTGYNYGYTF. Based on the CDR3 plus reference TRBV19 and TRBJ1-2, the full variable domain is DGGITQSPKYLFRKEGQNVTLSCEQNLNHDAMYWYRQDPGQGLRLIYYSQIVNDFQKGDIAEGYSVSREKKESFPLTVTSAQKNPTAFYLCASSVQTGYNYGYTFGSGTRLTVV.

The rearrangement uses TRBV6-1 and TRBJ2-1, with 10 positions matching TRBD2. The CDR3 covers 16 residues. The V and J ends lost 3 bases and 9 bases, in that order; junction bases with no gene match: 11. Germline V gene lookup returns CDR1 MNHNS and CDR2 SASEGT. The CDR3 DNA reads TGTGCCAGCAGTGATGGGACTAGCGCGATTTTGGGTGAGCAGTTCTTC. It specifies CASSDGTSAILGEQFF.

V gene TRBV4-1 combines with J gene TRBJ2-1; tentative D call: TRBD2 (6 bases). The V gene lost 4 bases and the J gene lost 9 bases, with 16 bases spanning the gap. Germline assignment: CDR1 MGHRA and CDR2 YSYEKL. This CDR3 has 14 residues. DNA for the CDR3: TGCGCCAGCAGCCCTCTTGAGCACGGGGGTGAGCAGTTCTTC. Its translation: CASSPLEHGGEQFF.

This clone was counted between two and nine times. The chain carries TRBV11-2 and TRBJ2-5; D unresolved. Per the germline V gene, CDR1 is SGHAT and CDR2 is FQNNGV. The CDR3 is 13 residues long. Between the trimmed V and J ends, which lost 0 bases and 4 bases, there was a span of 6 bases. CDR3 bases: TGTGCCAGCAGCTTAGACAGACTAGAGACCCAGTACTTC. Translation: CASSLDRLETQYF.

The chain joins TRBV5-1 to TRBJ2-2, with D possibly matching TRBD1 (5 bases). V dropped 4 bases and J dropped 0 bases, with 7 bases sitting between them. The CDR3 has 14 amino acids. CDR1 is SGHRS and CDR2 is YFSETQ in the germline V gene. CDR3 residues: CASSETANTGELFF. CDR3 nucleotide sequence: TGCGCCAGCAGCGAGACAGCGAACACCGGGGAGCTGTTTTTT. The full variable domain, in which reference TRBV5-1 and TRBJ2-2 provide the parts outside the CDR3, is KAGVTQTPRYLIKTRGQQVTLSCSPISGHRSVSWYQQTPGQGLQFLFEYFSETQRNKGNFPGRFSGRQFSNSRSEMNVSTLELGDSALYLCASSETANTGELFFGEGSRLTVL.

This clone was recorded only once. The chain links TRBV3-1 (or the pseudogene TRBV3-2) to TRBJ1-3; possibly TRBD1 for D (5 bases). This CDR3 region has 14 residues. Per germline, CDR1 LGHDT and CDR2 YNNKEL (reference sequence). The V and J ends lost 4 bases and 7 bases respectively, with 14 bases between them. The CDR3 protein is CASSPPAGVNTIYF. In DNA, the CDR3 is TGTGCCAGCAGCCCCCCAGCGGGGGTTAACACCATATATTTT.

The V and J genes are TRBV21-1 and TRBJ2-5; no DNA check was done on the table's D call, TRBD2. TRBV21-1 is tagged as a pseudogene. The CDR3 runs 18 residues. CDR3 nucleotide sequence: TGTGCCAGCAGCACCCGGACTAGCGGGGGCCCCGGGGAGGAGACCCAGTACTTC. This encodes CASSTRTSGGPGEETQYF.

This clone was observed a few times. DNA for the CDR3: TGTGCCAGCAGTAGAGAGGGGACACGGGGCTACACCTTC. Protein sequence: CASSREGTRGYTF. This chain joins TRBV28 and TRBJ1-2; weak D call: TRBD1 (6 bases). CDR3 length: 13 amino acids. Per the germline V gene, CDR1 is MDHEN and CDR2 is SYDVKM. Trimming cost V 5 bases and J 8 bases, with 15 bases left between them.